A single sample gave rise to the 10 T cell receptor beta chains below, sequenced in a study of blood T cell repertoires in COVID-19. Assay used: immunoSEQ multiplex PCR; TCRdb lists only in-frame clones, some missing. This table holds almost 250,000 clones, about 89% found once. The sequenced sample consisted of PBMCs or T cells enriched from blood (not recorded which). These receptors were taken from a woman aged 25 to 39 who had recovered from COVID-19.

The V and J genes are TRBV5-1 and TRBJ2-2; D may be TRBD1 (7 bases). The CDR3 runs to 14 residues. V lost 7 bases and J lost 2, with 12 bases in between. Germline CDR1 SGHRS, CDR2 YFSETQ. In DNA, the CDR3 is TGCGCCAGCGCCAGGGGGGAAAACACCGGGGAGCTGTTTTTT. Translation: CASARGENTGELFF. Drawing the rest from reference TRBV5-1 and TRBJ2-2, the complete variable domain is KAGVTQTPRYLIKTRGQQVTLSCSPISGHRSVSWYQQTPGQGLQFLFEYFSETQRNKGNFPGRFSGRQFSNSRSEMNVSTLELGDSALYLCASARGENTGELFFGEGSRLTVL.

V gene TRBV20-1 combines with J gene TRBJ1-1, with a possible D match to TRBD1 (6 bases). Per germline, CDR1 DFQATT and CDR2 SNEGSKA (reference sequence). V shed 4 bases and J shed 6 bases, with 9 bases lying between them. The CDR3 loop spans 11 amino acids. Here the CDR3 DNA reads TGCAGTGCTAACCAGGGGTCTGAAGCTTTCTTT. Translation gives CSANQGSEAFF.

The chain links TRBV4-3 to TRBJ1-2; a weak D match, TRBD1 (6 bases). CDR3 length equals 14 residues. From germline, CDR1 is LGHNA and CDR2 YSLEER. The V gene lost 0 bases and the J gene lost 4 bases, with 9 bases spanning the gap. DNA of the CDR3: TGCGCCAGCAGCCAAGACACGGACAGCTATGGCTACACCTTC. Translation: CASSQDTDSYGYTF.

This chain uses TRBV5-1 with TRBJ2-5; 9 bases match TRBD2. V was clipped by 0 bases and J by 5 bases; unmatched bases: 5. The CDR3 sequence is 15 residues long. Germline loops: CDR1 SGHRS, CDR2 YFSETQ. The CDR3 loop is CASSLVSGSDETQYF. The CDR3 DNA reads TGCGCCAGCAGCTTGGTTAGCGGGAGCGATGAGACCCAGTACTTC.

The CDR3 nucleotides read TGCGCCAGCAGCGGAGGACAGGGGGCGATAACTGAAGCTTTCTTT. The encoded protein is CASSGGQGAITEAFF. The rearrangement uses TRBV5-1 and TRBJ1-1, with 11 bases identical to TRBD1. Germline assignment: CDR1 SGHRS and CDR2 YFSETQ. CDR3 length: 15 residues. The V segment lost 4 bases and the J segment 5 bases; nucleotides outside the gene matches: 7. The full variable domain, with the rest looked up from reference TRBV5-1 and TRBJ1-1, is KAGVTQTPRYLIKTRGQQVTLSCSPISGHRSVSWYQQTPGQGLQFLFEYFSETQRNKGNFPGRFSGRQFSNSRSEMNVSTLELGDSALYLCASSGGQGAITEAFFGQGTRLTVV.

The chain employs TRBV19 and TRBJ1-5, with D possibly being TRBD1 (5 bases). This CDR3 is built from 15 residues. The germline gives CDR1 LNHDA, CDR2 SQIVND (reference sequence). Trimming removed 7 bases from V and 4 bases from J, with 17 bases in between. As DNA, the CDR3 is TGTGCCAGTACCCCGGGACTGACTCCTAATCAGCCCCAGCATTTT. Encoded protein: CASTPGLTPNQPQHF. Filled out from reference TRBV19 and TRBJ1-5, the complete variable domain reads DGGITQSPKYLFRKEGQNVTLSCEQNLNHDAMYWYRQDPGQGLRLIYYSQIVNDFQKGDIAEGYSVSREKKESFPLTVTSAQKNPTAFYLCASTPGLTPNQPQHFGDGTRLSIL.

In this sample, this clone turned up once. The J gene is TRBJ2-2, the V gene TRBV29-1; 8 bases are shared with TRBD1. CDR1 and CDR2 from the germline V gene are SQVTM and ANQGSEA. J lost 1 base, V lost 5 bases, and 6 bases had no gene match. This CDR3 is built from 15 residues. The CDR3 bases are TGCAGCGTTTCAGCCGGGACAGGGAACACCGGGGAGCTGTTTTTT. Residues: CSVSAGTGNTGELFF.

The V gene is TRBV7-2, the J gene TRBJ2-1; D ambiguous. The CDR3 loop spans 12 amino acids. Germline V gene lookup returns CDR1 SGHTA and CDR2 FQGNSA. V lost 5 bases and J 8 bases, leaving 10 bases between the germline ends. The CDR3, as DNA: TGTGCCAGCAGCATGTCGCGGCATGAGCAGTTCTTC. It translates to CASSMSRHEQFF.

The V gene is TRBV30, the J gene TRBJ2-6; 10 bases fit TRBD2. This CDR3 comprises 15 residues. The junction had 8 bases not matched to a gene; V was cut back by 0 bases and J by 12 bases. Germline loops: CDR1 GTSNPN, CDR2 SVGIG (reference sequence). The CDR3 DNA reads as TGTGCCTGGAGTGTACCTAGCGGGAGTAGGGGCGTCCTGACTTTC. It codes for CAWSVPSGSRGVLTF.

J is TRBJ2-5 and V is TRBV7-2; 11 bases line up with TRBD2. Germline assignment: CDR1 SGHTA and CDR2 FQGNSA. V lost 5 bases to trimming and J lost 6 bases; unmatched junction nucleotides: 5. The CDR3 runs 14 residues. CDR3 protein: CASSPRTSGQTQYF. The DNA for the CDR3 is TGTGCCAGCAGCCCCAGGACTAGCGGGCAGACCCAGTACTTC.